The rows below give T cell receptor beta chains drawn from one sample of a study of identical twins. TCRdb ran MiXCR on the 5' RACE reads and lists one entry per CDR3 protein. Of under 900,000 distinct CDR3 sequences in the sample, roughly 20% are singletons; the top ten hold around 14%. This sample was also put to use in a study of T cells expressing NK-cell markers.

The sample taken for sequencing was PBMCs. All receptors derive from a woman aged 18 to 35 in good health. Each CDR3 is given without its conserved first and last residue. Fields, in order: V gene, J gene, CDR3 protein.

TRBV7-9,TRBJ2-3,ASSLGPGTDSDTQY
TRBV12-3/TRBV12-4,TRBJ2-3,ASSRGPSPTDTQY
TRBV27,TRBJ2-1,ASSSSKAGRGQF
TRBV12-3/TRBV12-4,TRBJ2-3,ASSSLDSSPSTDTQY
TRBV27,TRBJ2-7,ASSLSVGTGAIEQY
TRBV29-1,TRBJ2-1,GGYSGNYNEQF
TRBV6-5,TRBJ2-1,ASSSTAGSGVSNEQF
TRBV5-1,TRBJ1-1,ASSLYGSQGAEAF
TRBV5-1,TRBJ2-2,ASRPAGVAGELF
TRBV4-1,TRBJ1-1,ASSQIYPGGTEAF
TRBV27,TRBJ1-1,ASSYLRGGTF
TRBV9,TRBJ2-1,ASSADSGRGMNEQF
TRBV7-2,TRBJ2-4,ASSLEGIKNIQY
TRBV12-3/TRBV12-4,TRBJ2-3,ASSLKLESTQY
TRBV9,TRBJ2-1,ASSVGQGGYNEQF
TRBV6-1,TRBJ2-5,ASSTTGSGETQY
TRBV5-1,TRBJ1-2,ASSRMEGGNYGYT
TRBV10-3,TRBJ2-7,AISTPGTRAVHEQY
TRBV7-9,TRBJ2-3,ASRSAGADTQY
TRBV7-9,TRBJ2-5,ASSWKETQY
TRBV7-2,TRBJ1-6,ASSVDPHPLH
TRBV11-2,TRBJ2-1,ASSLEGFYNEQF
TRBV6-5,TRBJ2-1,ASSYSRAQIFNEQF
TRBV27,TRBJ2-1,ASTIRLGAYNEQF
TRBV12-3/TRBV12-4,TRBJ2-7,ASSLRTVYEQY
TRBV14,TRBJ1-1,ASSMDTDVAF
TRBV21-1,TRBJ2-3,ASSKAQLRTQY
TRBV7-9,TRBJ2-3,ASSSSVFSTDTQY
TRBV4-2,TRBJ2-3,ASSQDETSGGAGSPDTQY
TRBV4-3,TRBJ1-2,ASSQEHDGPYGYT
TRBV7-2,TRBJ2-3,ASRRVAGVGGTDTQY
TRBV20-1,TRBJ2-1,SARRSGSRDEQF
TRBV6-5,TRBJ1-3,ASSYSIRGNTIY
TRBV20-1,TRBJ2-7,SARRSAGYTYEQY
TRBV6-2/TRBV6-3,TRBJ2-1,ASSSVLGGEQF
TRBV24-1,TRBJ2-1,ATSGTGGGNEQF
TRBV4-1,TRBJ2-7,ASSQRTGGYEQY
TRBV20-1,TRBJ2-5,SARSPEQETQY
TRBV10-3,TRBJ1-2,AMGPGPTNYGYT
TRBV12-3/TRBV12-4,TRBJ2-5,ASSLVGGAKTQY
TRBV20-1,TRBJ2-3,SAGSRERGATDTQY
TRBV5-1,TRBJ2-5,ASSLLGTSQETQY
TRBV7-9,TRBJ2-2,ASSLGEQTNTGELF
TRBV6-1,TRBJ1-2,ASSPLDRPQGGYT
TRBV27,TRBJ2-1,ASKQGSSYNEQF
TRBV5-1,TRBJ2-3,ASSRDRGTDTQY
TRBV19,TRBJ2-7,ASSGGSYYEQY
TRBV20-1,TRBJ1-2,SATSTTENYGYT
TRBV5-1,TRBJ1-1,ASKWELNTEAF
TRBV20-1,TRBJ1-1,SAPKGQGLEAF
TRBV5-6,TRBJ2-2,ASSSGPATGELF
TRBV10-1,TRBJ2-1,ASSDRGSTGNEQF
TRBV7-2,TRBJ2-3,ASSLSSIDTQY
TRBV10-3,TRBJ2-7,AIGEGGPGYEQY
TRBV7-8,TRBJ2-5,ASSSKRAGYETQY
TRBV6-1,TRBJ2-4,ASRGRDRDHIQY
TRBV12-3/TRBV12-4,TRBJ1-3,ASSLSDSSGNTIY
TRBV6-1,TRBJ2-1,ASSPSGPNEQF